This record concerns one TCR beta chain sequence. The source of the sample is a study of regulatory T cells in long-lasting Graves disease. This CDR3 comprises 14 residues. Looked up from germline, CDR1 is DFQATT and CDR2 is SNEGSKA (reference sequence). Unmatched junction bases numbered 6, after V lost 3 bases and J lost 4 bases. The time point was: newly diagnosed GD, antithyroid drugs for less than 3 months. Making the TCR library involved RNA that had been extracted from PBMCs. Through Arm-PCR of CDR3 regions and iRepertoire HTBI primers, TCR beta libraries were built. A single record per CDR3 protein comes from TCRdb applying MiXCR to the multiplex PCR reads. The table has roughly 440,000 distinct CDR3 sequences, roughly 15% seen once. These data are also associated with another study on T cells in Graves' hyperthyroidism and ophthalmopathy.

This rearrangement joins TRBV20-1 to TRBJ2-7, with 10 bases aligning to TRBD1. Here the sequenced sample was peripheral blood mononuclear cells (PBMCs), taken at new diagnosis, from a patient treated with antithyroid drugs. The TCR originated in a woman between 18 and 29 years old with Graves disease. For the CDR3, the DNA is TGCAGTGCTAGCCCGGGACAGGGGATGTACGAGCAGTACTTC. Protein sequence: CSASPGQGMYEQYF.